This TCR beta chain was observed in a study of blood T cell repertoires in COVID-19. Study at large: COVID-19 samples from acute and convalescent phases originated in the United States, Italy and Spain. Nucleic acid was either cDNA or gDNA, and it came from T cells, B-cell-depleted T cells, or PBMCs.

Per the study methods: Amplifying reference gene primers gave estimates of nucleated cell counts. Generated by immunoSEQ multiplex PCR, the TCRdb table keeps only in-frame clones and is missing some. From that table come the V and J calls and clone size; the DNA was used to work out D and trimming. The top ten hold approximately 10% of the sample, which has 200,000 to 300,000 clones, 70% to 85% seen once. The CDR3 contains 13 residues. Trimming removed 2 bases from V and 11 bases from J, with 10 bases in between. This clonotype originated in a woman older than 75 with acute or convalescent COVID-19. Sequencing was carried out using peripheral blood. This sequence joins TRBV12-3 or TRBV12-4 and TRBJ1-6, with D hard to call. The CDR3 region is CASSLNPGAPLHF. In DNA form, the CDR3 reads TGTGCCAGCAGTTTAAACCCCGGGGCACCCCTCCACTTT.